The subject of this entry is one T cell receptor (beta chain). These data originate in a study of blood T cell repertoires in COVID-19. Germline assignment: CDR1 MNHEY and CDR2 SVGAGI. V was shortened by 6 bases and J by 5 bases, with 19 bases between the two germline ends. The CDR3 is made up of 15 amino acids. The table came from immunoSEQ multiplex PCR; TCRdb's copy has only in-frame clones and leaves some out. The sample includes tens of thousands of clones, around nine tenths of them seen just once. The sample consisted of peripheral blood. This sequence originates from a human donor in a cohort sampled during active COVID-19. This chain joins TRBV6-5 and TRBJ2-5; D unclear. The CDR3 protein is CASSPPSGLRETQYF. The CDR3 coding sequence is TGTGCCAGCAGCCCACCATCCGGGTTACGGGAGACCCAGTACTTC.